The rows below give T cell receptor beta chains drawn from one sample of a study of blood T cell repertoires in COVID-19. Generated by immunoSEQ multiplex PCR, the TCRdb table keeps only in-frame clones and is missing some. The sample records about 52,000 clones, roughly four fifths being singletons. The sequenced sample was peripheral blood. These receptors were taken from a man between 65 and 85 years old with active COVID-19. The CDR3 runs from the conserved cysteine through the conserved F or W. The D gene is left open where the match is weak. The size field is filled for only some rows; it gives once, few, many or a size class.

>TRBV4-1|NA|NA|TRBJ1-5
TGCGCCAGCAGCACGGTGGTGAGTCAGCCCCAGCATTTT
CASSTVVSQPQHF
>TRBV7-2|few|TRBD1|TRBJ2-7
TGTGCCAGCAGCTTAAGGAGCGGCAGGACAGGGGGCGAGCAGTACTTC
CASSLRSGRTGGEQYF
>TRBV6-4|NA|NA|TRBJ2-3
TGTGCCAGCAGCCCCGCGGGAACAGATACGCAGTATTTT
CASSPAGTDTQYF
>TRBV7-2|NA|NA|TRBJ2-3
TGTGCCAGCAGCTTAGTTGGAGCAGATACGCAGTATTTT
CASSLVGADTQYF
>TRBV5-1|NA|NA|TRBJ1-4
TGCGCCAGCAGCTTGGGACTGAGCACTAATGAAAAACTGTTTTTT
CASSLGLSTNEKLFF
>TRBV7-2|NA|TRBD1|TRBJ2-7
TGTGCCAGCAGTAGGGACAGGTTCTCCTACGAGCAGTACTTC
CASSRDRFSYEQYF
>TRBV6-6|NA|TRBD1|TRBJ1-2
TGTGCCAGCAGTAGGGGGACAGGGGCATGGTACACCTTC
CASSRGTGAWYTF
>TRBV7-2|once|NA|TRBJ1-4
TGTGCCAGCAGCTTAGTCGCAGGGGACGAACTGTTTTTT
CASSLVAGDELFF
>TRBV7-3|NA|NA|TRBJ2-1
TGTGCCAGCAGCCCCGCAGGGCCCTACAATGAGCAGTTCTTC
CASSPAGPYNEQFF
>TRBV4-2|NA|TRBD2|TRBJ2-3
TGTGCCAGCAGCCAAGAGGCCCTAGCGGGGGGTCAAGATACGCAGTATTTT
CASSQEALAGGQDTQYF
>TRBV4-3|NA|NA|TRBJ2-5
TGCGCCAGCAGCCAAGGTCGGGGGGCCCAAGAGACCCAGTACTTC
CASSQGRGAQETQYF
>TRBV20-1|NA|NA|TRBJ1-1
TGCAGTGCTAGTAGGGGCGCGGGAACTGAAGCTTTCTTT
CSASRGAGTEAFF
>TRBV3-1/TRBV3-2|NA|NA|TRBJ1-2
TGTGCCAGCAGCCTCGATCAGGGCCGCTATGGCTACACCTTC
CASSLDQGRYGYTF
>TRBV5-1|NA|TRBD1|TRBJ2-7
TGCGCCAGCAGCTTCCTGACTCGGACAGGGGTCCACGAGCAGTACTTC
CASSFLTRTGVHEQYF
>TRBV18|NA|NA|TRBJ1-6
TGTGCCAGCTCACCTGACAGAGGATCACCCCTCCACTTT
CASSPDRGSPLHF
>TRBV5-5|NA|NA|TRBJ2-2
TGTGCCAGCAGCCACCTCAGGGTCCGGAACACCGGGGAGCTGTTTTTT
CASSHLRVRNTGELFF
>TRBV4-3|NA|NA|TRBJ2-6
TGCGCCAGCAGCCAACCTTGGAGCTCTGGGGCCAACGTCCTGACTTTC
CASSQPWSSGANVLTF
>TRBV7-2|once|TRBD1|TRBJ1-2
TGTGCCAGCAGCTTAGTTGGCGGGACAGCGAATGGCTACACCTTC
CASSLVGGTANGYTF
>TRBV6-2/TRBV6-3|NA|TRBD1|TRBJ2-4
TGTGCCAGCAGCGTCGACAGGGCGGGCAAAAACATTCAGTACTTC
CASSVDRAGKNIQYF
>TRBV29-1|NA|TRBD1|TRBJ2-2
TGCAGCTTCCGGGACAGGGGCCACGGGGAGCTGTTTTTT
CSFRDRGHGELFF
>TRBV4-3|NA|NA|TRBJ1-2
TGCGCCAGCAGCCAAGATGTCCAGGGAGGCTATGGCTACACCTTC
CASSQDVQGGYGYTF
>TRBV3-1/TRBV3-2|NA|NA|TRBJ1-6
TGTGCCAGCAGCCAAGATCTAGGGGCCGCTAATTCACCCCTCCACTTT
CASSQDLGAANSPLHF
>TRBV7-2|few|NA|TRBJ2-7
TGTGCCAGCAGCTTCACCCCCGGGGACGAGCAGTACTTC
CASSFTPGDEQYF
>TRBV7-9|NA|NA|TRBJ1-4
TGTGCCAGCAGCTTAGAGCAGGGAAGGAATGAAAAACTGTTTTTT
CASSLEQGRNEKLFF
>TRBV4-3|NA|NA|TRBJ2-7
TGCGCCAGCAGCCAAGATGAGGGAGGCTTGAGCGAGCAGTACTTC
CASSQDEGGLSEQYF
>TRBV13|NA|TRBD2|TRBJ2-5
TGTGCCAGCAGCCCCCGCTACTCACTAGCGGGGGCTATCCAAGAGACCCAGTACTTC
CASSPRYSLAGAIQETQYF
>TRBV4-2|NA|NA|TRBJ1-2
TGTGCCAGCAGCCGTTCCCACGGGGTGCAAATTAACTATGGCTACACCTTC
CASSRSHGVQINYGYTF
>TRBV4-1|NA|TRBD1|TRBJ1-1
TGCGCCAGCAGGCGACAGGGGGCGGGGGACACTGAAGCTTTCTTT
CASRRQGAGDTEAFF
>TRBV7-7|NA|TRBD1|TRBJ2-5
TGTGCTAGCAGCTCATCAACCGGGACAGGCAAGAAAGAGACCCAGTACTTC
CASSSSTGTGKKETQYF